The 32 T cell receptor beta chains reported below all come from one sample, sequenced in a study of Graves' ophthalmopathy and Graves' hyperthyroidism. Investigators amplified TCR beta CDR3 regions from RNA transcripts. First-round RT-PCR relied on HTBI primers, and a second-round multiplex PCR came next. TCRdb re-derived calls from the multiplex PCR reads in MiXCR, one entry per CDR3 protein. The data contain about 420,000 distinct CDR3 sequences, around 21% of them singletons. The specimen was peripheral blood. These receptors were obtained from a woman younger than 35 with stable Graves' hyperthyroidism.

In its sample, this clonotype was seen many times. This chain joins TRBV28 and TRBJ2-7, with D tentatively TRBD2 (5 bases). CDR3 size: 12 residues. CDR1 and CDR2 from the germline V gene are MDHEN and SYDVKM. Trimming took off 4 bases at V and 4 bases at J, with 8 bases between the two ends. Written as DNA, the CDR3 is TGTGCCAGCAGTTACAGACTATACGAGCAGTACTTC. Translated: CASSYRLYEQYF.

This clonotype appeared many times. The germline gene is not matched at one end of the junction; a read error may be the cause. DNA of the CDR3: TGTACCAGCAGCGCCGACAGGATGAACACTGAAGCTTTCTTT. Residues: CTSSADRMNTEAFF. The chain employs TRBV7-3 and TRBJ1-1, with a weak D call TRBD1 (6 bases). Germline CDR1 reads SGHTA; CDR2 reads FQGTGA. The CDR3 contains 14 residues.

This clonotype was detected many times. V and J are TRBV4-1 and TRBJ1-2; D remains ambiguous. There are 14 residues in the CDR3. The germline CDR1 and CDR2 sequences are MGHRA and YSYEKL. The germline V and J ends were trimmed by 1 base and 8 bases, with 14 bases remaining between them. The CDR3 sequence: CASSQVGGSPGYTF. The CDR3 DNA sequence: TGCGCCAGCAGCCAAGTCGGAGGCAGCCCGGGCTACACCTTC.

There are many counts of this clonotype. A read error may be the cause here, since a much bigger clone is one base away. CDR3 sequence reads: CASGQTGVGTEAFF. As DNA, the CDR3 is TGTGCCAGCGGCCAGACAGGTGTAGGCACTGAAGCTTTCTTT. The V call is TRBV5-6, the J call TRBJ1-1, with D possibly matching TRBD1 (6 bases). CDR1 SGHDT and CDR2 YYEEEE come from the germline V gene. The CDR3 has 14 amino acids. V dropped 7 bases and J dropped 4 bases, with 17 bases sitting between them.

This clonotype came up many times. V and J are TRBV20-1 and TRBJ2-7; D is uncertain. Germline loops: CDR1 DFQATT, CDR2 SNEGSKA (reference sequence). This CDR3 spans 14 amino acids. V was shortened by 5 bases and J by 0 bases, with 14 bases between the two germline ends. CDR3 in amino acids: CSAPDERSSYEQYF. The CDR3 coding sequence is TGCAGTGCTCCCGACGAGAGAAGCTCCTACGAGCAGTACTTC.

The sample holds one count of this clonotype. An end of the junction does not agree with germline; a read error may underlie this. V usage is TRBV12-3 or TRBV12-4 and J usage is TRBJ1-5, with 7 bases that match TRBD1. The CDR3 runs 15 residues. The CDR3 loop reads CASSGPRRGNQPQQF. CDR3 sequence (DNA): TGTGCCAGCAGTGGCCCCCGCAGGGGGAATCAGCCCCAGCAGTTT.

This chain joins TRBV3-1 and TRBJ1-2; 8 bases are a match to TRBD1. The V and J ends lost 0 bases and 8 bases, in that order; junction bases with no gene match: 11. This CDR3 is 16 amino acids long. Germline CDR1 reads LGHDT; CDR2 reads YNNKEL (reference sequence). The chain's CDR3 is CASSQDLRDRTAGYTF. Written as DNA, the CDR3 is TGTGCCAGCAGCCAAGACCTACGGGACAGGACCGCGGGCTACACCTTC.

This clonotype occurred many times. V usage is TRBV6-1 and J usage is TRBJ1-5; D ambiguous. The CDR3 consists of 16 residues. V was shortened by 4 bases and J by 3 bases, with 16 bases between the two germline ends. CDR1 and CDR2 (germline): MNHNS, SASEGT. The DNA for the CDR3 is TGTGCCAGCAGTGTCAGATCGGACGGATCCAATCAGCCCCAGCATTTT. Encoded protein: CASSVRSDGSNQPQHF.

This clonotype was counted ten times or more. The chain links TRBV6-1 to TRBJ2-7; D may be TRBD1 or TRBD2 (6 bases each). This CDR3 has 15 amino acids. Trimming cost V 3 bases and J 3 bases, with 15 bases left between them. Germline assignment: CDR1 MNHNS and CDR2 SASEGT. The CDR3 DNA reads as TGTGCCAGCAGTGAGGGGGGCCGGGACCTCTACGAGCAGTACTTC. It specifies CASSEGGRDLYEQYF.

In nucleotides, the CDR3 is TGTGCCTGGAGTCGGGGCGCGGGAGATACGCAGTATTTT. Its protein product is CAWSRGAGDTQYF. The gene calls are TRBV30 and TRBJ2-3; D possibly uses TRBD1 or TRBD2 (5 bases each). Germline V lookup: CDR1 GTSNPN, CDR2 SVGIG (reference sequence). CDR3 length: 13 residues. V lost 2 bases and J 5 bases, leaving 11 bases between the germline ends.

In this sample, this clonotype turned up many times. The gene calls are TRBV12-3 or TRBV12-4 and TRBJ2-7; the D gene is possibly TRBD2 (6 bases). Deletions cut 6 bases from V and 0 bases from J, with 15 bases between. This CDR3 spans 15 amino acids. CDR3 protein: CASSPPSASSYEQYF. The DNA of the CDR3 is TGTGCCAGCAGCCCCCCTAGCGCATCCTCCTACGAGCAGTACTTC.

This clonotype was recorded only once. The rearrangement uses TRBV6-1 and TRBJ1-2, with a tentative D call TRBD1 (6 bases). The CDR3 runs 12 residues. CDR1 is MNHNS, CDR2 SASEGT, per germline. The germline V and J ends were trimmed by 6 bases and 5 bases, with 10 bases remaining between them. CDR3 loop: CASRDRPYGYTF. The CDR3 DNA follows: TGTGCCAGCAGGGACAGACCGTATGGCTACACCTTC.

This clonotype appeared many times. The rearrangement links TRBV7-9 to TRBJ1-1, with D hard to call. Germline V gene sequence: CDR1 SEHNR, CDR2 FQNEAQ (reference sequence). V lost 2 bases to trimming and J lost 3 bases, with 10 bases between them. The CDR3 contains 14 residues. Written as DNA, the CDR3 is TGTGCCAGCAGCTTACAACACCCAGACACTGAAGCTTTCTTT. As protein: CASSLQHPDTEAFF.

This clonotype was observed many times. This chain connects TRBV24-1 to TRBJ1-5; D may be TRBD1 (5 bases). Germline CDR1 KGHDR, CDR2 SFDVKD. The ends were cut back, 8 bases at V and 6 bases at J, with 16 bases in the middle. The CDR3 is 14 amino acids. For the CDR3, the DNA is TGTGCCACCAAGTGGGGGAGCTTGCGTCAGCCCCAGCATTTT. It is translated as CATKWGSLRQPQHF.

This clonotype was counted only a few times. Possible read error: a much larger clone is one base away. The rearrangement joins TRBV7-3 to TRBJ1-1, with 12 bases fitting TRBD1. CDR1 is SGHTA and CDR2 is FQGTGA in the germline V gene. The CDR3 has 14 amino acids. The CDR3 DNA reads TGTGCCAGCAGCCTCGGGACAGGGGGCGAGTTGGCTTGCTTT. Amino acid sequence: CASSLGTGGELACF.

For this clonotype: An end of the junction differs from the germline gene, which may be a read error. J is TRBJ1-2 and V is TRBV6-1; D is undetermined. The CDR3 totals 11 residues. Looked up from germline, CDR1 is MNHNS and CDR2 is SASEGT. DNA of the CDR3: TGTGCCAGCAGGGGGAACTATAGCTACACCTTC. It is translated as CASRGNYSYTF.

The table lists this clonotype with many counts. The chain employs TRBV5-1 and TRBJ1-1; unclear D gene. V was trimmed by 3 bases and J by 4 bases, leaving 10 bases between them. The CDR3 has 13 residues. CDR1 and CDR2 from the germline V gene are SGHRS and YFSETQ. The CDR3: CASSWMESTEAFF. CDR3 coding DNA: TGCGCCAGCAGCTGGATGGAGAGCACTGAAGCTTTCTTT.

The CDR3 loop is CASTDRDTGLAEAFF. The DNA of the CDR3 is TGTGCCAGCACCGACCGGGACACGGGGTTGGCTGAAGCTTTCTTT. This chain connects TRBV12-3 or TRBV12-4 to TRBJ1-1; a weak D match, TRBD1 (6 bases). The CDR3 runs 15 residues. V was shortened by 7 bases and J by 6 bases, with 21 bases between the two germline ends.

There are many counts of this clonotype. The chain uses TRBV7-8 and TRBJ2-2; D gene ambiguous. CDR3 length: 15 amino acids. CDR1 SGHVS and CDR2 FQNEAQ come from the germline V gene. The V end was cut by 1 base, the J end by 0 bases, with 6 bases between. The DNA for the CDR3 is TGTGCCAGCAGCTTAGTCGGACCGAACACCGGGGAGCTGTTTTTT. Amino acid sequence: CASSLVGPNTGELFF.

This clonotype came up many times. The rearrangement uses TRBV7-2 and TRBJ2-7; 9 bases fit TRBD1. The CDR3 has 16 residues. V lost 3 bases, J lost 4 bases, and 10 bases stayed unmatched. CDR1 and CDR2 from the germline V gene are SGHTA and FQGNSA. The CDR3 is CASSFKQGAVGYEQYF. Here the CDR3 DNA reads TGTGCCAGCAGCTTTAAACAGGGGGCGGTCGGGTACGAGCAGTACTTC.

This clonotype was observed many times. The chain recombines TRBV20-1 with TRBJ2-5; no firm D call. Germline V lookup: CDR1 DFQATT, CDR2 SNEGSKA (reference sequence). The V end lost 3 bases, the J end lost 2 bases, and 10 bases lay between the germline ends. The CDR3 has 13 amino acids. Here the CDR3 reads CSARFLLQETQYF. In DNA form, the CDR3 reads TGCAGTGCTAGGTTCTTGCTTCAAGAGACCCAGTACTTC.

This clonotype was seen many times. This could be a read error, since a much larger clone is one nucleotide away. V gene TRBV10-3 combines with J gene TRBJ1-6; D is perhaps TRBD1 (5 bases). Germline CDR1 is ENHRY and CDR2 is SYGVKD. The CDR3 contains 13 residues. The CDR3 nucleotides read TGTGCCATCGGGGACGGAACTAATTCACACCTCCACTTT. This translates into CAIGDGTNSHLHF.

This clonotype has ten or more counts. The chain uses TRBV7-8 and TRBJ2-2; no firm D call. V was shortened by 4 bases and J by 0 bases, with 15 bases between the two germline ends. Germline loops: CDR1 SGHVS, CDR2 FQNEAQ. This CDR3 is built from 17 residues. The CDR3 sequence is CASSSPDWKPNTGELFF. DNA for the CDR3: TGTGCCAGCAGCTCCCCAGACTGGAAACCGAACACCGGGGAGCTGTTTTTT.

This clonotype appeared many times. This chain joins TRBV29-1 and TRBJ2-7; 7 nucleotides align to TRBD1. After removal of 4 bases from V and 0 bases from J, the junction contained 6 bases not matched to a gene. Germline CDR1 and CDR2: SQVTM and ANQGSEA. The CDR3 covers 14 residues. The CDR3 loop is CSVVRTGSSYEQYF. In DNA, the CDR3 is TGCAGCGTTGTAAGGACAGGCAGCTCCTACGAGCAGTACTTC.

This chain connects TRBV5-1 to TRBJ1-1; D uncertain. The CDR3 is 14 residues long. With 3 bases removed from V and 0 bases from J, the gap between germline ends came to 9 bases. Germline V CDR1 and CDR2: SGHRS, YFSETQ. CDR3 in amino acids: CASSWRAVNTEAFF. CDR3 sequence (DNA): TGCGCCAGCAGCTGGCGGGCGGTGAACACTGAAGCTTTCTTT.

This clonotype appeared many times. The junction shows a germline mismatch at one end, possibly a read error. The J gene is TRBJ1-2, the V gene TRBV29-1; D not resolved. The CDR3 contains 15 residues. Looked up from germline, CDR1 is SQVTM and CDR2 is ANQGSEA. CDR3 sequence reads: CSVKEGSGENYGYTF. The CDR3 bases are TGCAGCGTTAAAGAGGGATCTGGGGAGAACTATGGCTACACCTTC.

This clonotype was found many times. The genes are TRBV5-6 and TRBJ2-7; TRBD2 matches at 7 bases. The V segment lost 4 bases and the J segment 11 bases; nucleotides outside the gene matches: 9. In germline, CDR1 is SGHDT, CDR2 YYEEEE. The CDR3 sequence is 12 residues long. This chain's CDR3 is CASSLLEGREYF. The CDR3 DNA reads as TGTGCCAGCAGCCTGTTGGAGGGGAGGGAGTACTTC.

This clonotype was recorded many times. The genes are TRBV11-3 and TRBJ2-5; TRBD1 might be the D (6 bases). Germline V CDR1 and CDR2: SGHNT, YENEEA. Trimming left V 3 bases short and J 6 bases short, with 17 bases between. The CDR3 totals 15 residues. CDR3 bases: TGTGCCAGCAGCTTCCGGGGTGAGGGGGTAAAGACCCAGTACTTC. Amino acid sequence: CASSFRGEGVKTQYF.

The chain has TRBV11-2 and TRBJ2-7; 10 bases are a match to TRBD2. J gave up 2 bases and V 5 bases, and 9 bases lay outside the gene matches. This CDR3 region has 16 residues. Germline CDR1 reads SGHAT; CDR2 reads FQNNGV. The CDR3 loop is CASSPVAGGPTYEQYF. The CDR3 coding sequence is TGTGCCAGCAGCCCAGTAGCGGGAGGCCCAACCTACGAGCAGTACTTC.

This clonotype has a count of ten or more. The chain carries TRBV27 and TRBJ1-6; the match to TRBD1 covers 8 bases. Unmatched junction bases numbered 12, after V lost 8 bases and J lost 9 bases. The CDR3 has 15 amino acids. Germline V CDR1 and CDR2: MNHEY, SMNVEV (reference sequence). For the CDR3, the DNA is TGTGCCAGCTCCCTTTCTTGGCAGGGGGCTTCACCCCTCCACTTT. Amino acid sequence: CASSLSWQGASPLHF.

The chain links TRBV2 to TRBJ1-5; D is possibly TRBD1 (5 bases). V lost 3 bases to trimming and J lost 9 bases, with 15 bases between them. This CDR3 has 14 residues. Germline V gene sequence: CDR1 SNHLY, CDR2 FYNNEI. The CDR3 nucleotides are TGTGCCAGCAGTGAGGTAGGGGTCGTGGGGCCCCAGCATTTT. It specifies CASSEVGVVGPQHF.

This clonotype was counted ten times or more. The chain has TRBV4-1 and TRBJ2-7; maybe TRBD2 (5 bases). This CDR3 comprises 18 residues. Germline V gene sequence: CDR1 MGHRA, CDR2 YSYEKL. V was cut by 4 bases and J by 2 bases, with 24 bases left in between. This CDR3 is CASSRGPFRERYAYEQYF. CDR3 DNA: TGCGCCAGCAGCCGAGGGCCTTTTAGGGAGCGATACGCCTACGAGCAGTACTTC.